Following are 22 T cell receptor beta chains from one sample sequenced in a study of blood T cell repertoires in COVID-19. Using immunoSEQ multiplex PCR, the repertoire was profiled, and TCRdb retains in-frame clones only, with some absent. The sample holds 65,000 to 80,000 clones, 80% to 90% seen once. The sequenced sample consisted of peripheral blood. These receptors all stem from a man older than 75 in a cohort sampled during active COVID-19.

The chain has TRBV5-1 and TRBJ2-7, with 11 bases matching TRBD1. CDR1 and CDR2 (germline): SGHRS, YFSETQ. Unmatched junction bases numbered 13, after V lost 4 bases and J lost 4 bases. CDR3 length: 17 amino acids. CDR3 sequence (DNA): TGCGCCAGCAGCGTTGGCAGTGCCGGGACAGGGGGTTACGAGCAGTACGTC. Its protein is CASSVGSAGTGGYEQYV.

The J gene is TRBJ1-2, the V gene TRBV10-3; 8 bases line up with TRBD1. The length of the CDR3 is 14 residues. The J segment lost 3 bases and the V segment lost 10 bases, leaving 10 bases of the junction unmatched. Germline V CDR1 and CDR2: ENHRY, SYGVKD. Here the CDR3 DNA reads TGTGCCACTATTTCAGGGGGCTTGGACTATGGCTACACCTTC. It translates to CATISGGLDYGYTF.

The CDR3 DNA reads TGTGCCAGCAGTTCCCGGACAGGGGAAGGCTACACCTTC. This sequence encodes CASSSRTGEGYTF. V is TRBV12-3 or TRBV12-4 and J is TRBJ1-2, with TRBD1 matching over 9 bases. V was pared by 4 bases and J by 8 bases, with 5 bases of the junction left unmatched. This CDR3 contains 13 residues.

The rearrangement joins TRBV10-3 to TRBJ2-1; 9 bases are shared with TRBD2. Unmatched junction bases numbered 15, after V lost 6 bases and J lost 0 bases. The CDR3 runs 19 residues. The germline V gene encodes CDR1 ENHRY and CDR2 SYGVKD. CDR3 DNA sequence: TGTGCCATCAGAGACCAAGCTAGCGGGACTATGAGCTCCTACAATGAGCAGTTCTTC. Encoded protein: CAIRDQASGTMSSYNEQFF.

This clone was detected only a few times. CDR3 protein: CASSLQGADYGYTF. CDR3 nucleotides: TGTGCCAGCAGTTTACAGGGGGCGGACTATGGCTACACCTTC. The J gene is TRBJ1-2, the V gene TRBV2, with 9 bases that match TRBD1. V lost 5 bases to trimming and J lost 3 bases; unmatched junction nucleotides: 4. The CDR3 covers 14 residues. Germline V gene lookup returns CDR1 SNHLY and CDR2 FYNNEI.

The chain carries TRBV6-5 and TRBJ2-7, with 13 bases aligning to TRBD2. CDR3 length equals 15 residues. After removal of 3 bases from V and 6 bases from J, the junction contained 5 bases not matched to a gene. From germline, CDR1 is MNHEY and CDR2 SVGAGI. CDR3 amino acids: CASSYRGLAGPEQYF. CDR3 coding DNA: TGTGCCAGCAGTTATAGGGGACTAGCGGGGCCCGAGCAGTACTTC.

The chain has TRBV7-2 and TRBJ1-4; 9 bases agree with TRBD1. The CDR3 is 14 residues long. The V segment lost 4 bases and the J segment 8 bases; nucleotides outside the gene matches: 5. From germline, CDR1 is SGHTA and CDR2 FQGNSA. This CDR3 reads CASSSTGGGEKLFF. Here the CDR3 DNA reads TGTGCCAGCAGCTCGACAGGGGGGGGAGAAAAACTGTTTTTT.

The rearrangement uses TRBV6-5 and TRBJ1-1; no clear D gene. Trimming pared 4 bases from V and 1 base from J, leaving 7 bases between. The CDR3 runs 13 residues. Germline values: CDR1 MNHEY, CDR2 SVGAGI. CDR3 coding DNA: TGTGCCAGCAGTTGGAGGCAGAACACTGAAGCTTTCTTT. Its protein product is CASSWRQNTEAFF.

This chain joins TRBV6-5 and TRBJ2-5, with TRBD2 identical over 15 bases. With V trimmed by 10 bases and J by 7 bases, 4 bases remained unmatched. Germline loops: CDR1 MNHEY, CDR2 SVGAGI. The CDR3 is 13 residues long. The CDR3 here is CATRTSGGGTQYF. CDR3 DNA sequence: TGTGCCACCCGGACTAGCGGGGGGGGGACCCAGTACTTC.

The chain combines TRBV7-9 with TRBJ1-1; 8 bases match TRBD1. The CDR3 runs 13 residues. V was pared by 5 bases and J by 5 bases, with 4 bases of the junction left unmatched. Per the germline V gene, CDR1 is SEHNR and CDR2 is FQNEAQ (reference sequence). In nucleotides, the CDR3 is TGTGCCAGCAGCCCGACAGGGGAGACTGAAGCTTTCTTT. Encoded protein: CASSPTGETEAFF.

The gene calls are TRBV5-4 and TRBJ2-7, with a possible D match to TRBD2 (6 bases). This CDR3 is built from 19 residues. V was trimmed by 1 base and J by 2 bases, leaving 25 bases between them. CDR1 is SGHNT, CDR2 YYREEE, per germline (reference sequence). The CDR3 DNA reads TGTGCCAGCAGCTTGCGTCAGTTCATTGCGGGGCGGGTAGCCTACGAGCAGTACGTC. Translation gives CASSLRQFIAGRVAYEQYV.

The V call is TRBV6-2 or TRBV6-3, the J call TRBJ1-1, with D perhaps TRBD1 (6 bases). This CDR3 is 18 amino acids long. From germline, CDR1 is MNHEY and CDR2 SVGEGT. Deletions cut 4 bases from V and 0 bases from J, with 21 bases between. The CDR3 region is CASSSPTGLVNMNTEAFF. The CDR3 DNA follows: TGTGCCAGCAGTTCTCCGACAGGCCTTGTCAACATGAACACTGAAGCTTTCTTT.

This clone was seen just once. V usage is TRBV10-3 and J usage is TRBJ2-3; a weak D match, TRBD2 (6 bases). The ends were cut back, 2 bases at V and 4 bases at J, with 19 bases in the middle. The CDR3 has 17 residues. In germline, CDR1 is ENHRY, CDR2 SYGVKD. The CDR3 spells CAISEGGLPRLADTQYF. CDR3 in DNA: TGTGCCATCAGTGAGGGGGGACTCCCAAGGCTGGCAGATACGCAGTATTTT.

The chain is built from TRBV6-1 and TRBJ1-5; 9 bases align to TRBD1. The CDR3 consists of 14 residues. The germline V gene has CDR1 MNHNS and CDR2 SASEGT. The V gene end was trimmed by 1 base and the J gene end by 10 bases; junction bases not matched to a gene: 5. The chain's CDR3 is CASSEVGTGYPQHF. As DNA, the CDR3 is TGTGCCAGCAGTGAAGTCGGGACAGGGTATCCCCAGCATTTT.

The chain uses TRBV24-1 and TRBJ1-4, with 9 bases fitting TRBD1. The CDR3 covers 15 residues. The V gene end was trimmed by 2 bases and the J gene end by 5 bases; junction bases not matched to a gene: 2. The germline gives CDR1 KGHDR, CDR2 SFDVKD. CDR3: CATSDSGTGNEKLFF. CDR3 nucleotides: TGTGCCACCAGTGATTCCGGGACAGGGAATGAAAAACTGTTTTTT.

The J gene is TRBJ2-7, the V gene TRBV5-4, with 8 nucleotides matching TRBD1. The CDR3 contains 14 residues. The V gene's germline CDR1 is SGHNT and CDR2 YYREEE (reference sequence). Trimming cost V 2 bases and J 2 bases; bases outside gene matches: 3. As DNA, the CDR3 is TGTGCCAGCAGCTTTTCACAGGGGGCCTACGAGCAGTACTTC. Encoded protein: CASSFSQGAYEQYF.

The genes are TRBV5-6 and TRBJ2-2; TRBD2 matches at 10 bases. V lost 2 bases to trimming and J lost 1 base; unmatched junction nucleotides: 2. Germline V gene data show CDR1 as SGHDT and CDR2 as YYEEEE. The CDR3 is 16 amino acids. The CDR3 DNA sequence: TGTGCCAGCAGCTTTCGGACTAGCGGGAACACCGGGGAGCTGTTTTTT. Translating it yields CASSFRTSGNTGELFF.

The chain links TRBV5-1 to TRBJ2-1, with 7 bases identical to TRBD1. CDR1 is SGHRS, CDR2 YFSETQ, per germline. Trimming removed 4 bases from V and 8 bases from J; junction bases left unmatched: 3. The CDR3 runs 12 residues. CDR3 in amino acids: CASSATGDEQFF. CDR3 in DNA: TGCGCCAGCAGCGCAACAGGGGATGAGCAGTTCTTC. Looking up the rest from reference TRBV5-1 and TRBJ2-1 gives the full variable domain: KAGVTQTPRYLIKTRGQQVTLSCSPISGHRSVSWYQQTPGQGLQFLFEYFSETQRNKGNFPGRFSGRQFSNSRSEMNVSTLELGDSALYLCASSATGDEQFFGPGTRLTVL.

This chain connects TRBV2 to TRBJ2-2, with D perhaps TRBD2 (6 bases). The V end lost 7 bases, the J end lost 6 bases, and 18 bases lay between the germline ends. CDR1 is SNHLY and CDR2 is FYNNEI in the germline V gene. The CDR3 is made up of 15 amino acids. The CDR3 DNA reads as TGTGCCAGCACCTGGGGAACCCGCGGGGCCGGGGAGCTGTTTTTT. It yields the protein CASTWGTRGAGELFF.

The chain couples TRBV11-3 to TRBJ2-3, with a tentative D call TRBD2 (6 bases). CDR1 SGHNT and CDR2 YENEEA come from the germline V gene. Trimming cost V 4 bases and J 0 bases, with 8 bases left between them. The CDR3 is 14 amino acids. The chain's CDR3 is CASSSSASTDTQYF. The CDR3 nucleotides are TGTGCCAGCAGCTCTAGCGCTAGCACAGATACGCAGTATTTT.

The chain is built from TRBV24-1 and TRBJ1-5; TRBD1 is a possible D gene (6 bases). The CDR3 is made up of 16 amino acids. Deletions cut 4 bases from V and 5 bases from J, with 17 bases between. Germline V CDR1 and CDR2: KGHDR, SFDVKD. The CDR3 nucleotides read TGTGCCACCAGTGACCGGACAGTTCTGGGTCATCAGCCCCAGCATTTT. It specifies CATSDRTVLGHQPQHF.

The chain links TRBV10-3 to TRBJ2-7; D gene unclear. From germline, CDR1 is ENHRY and CDR2 SYGVKD. Trimming removed 3 bases at V and 3 bases at J, with 6 bases between. This CDR3 comprises 12 residues. The CDR3 DNA reads as TGTGCCATCAGTGATAACAGCTACGAGCAGTACGTC. Residues: CAISDNSYEQYV.